Below are 24 T cell receptor beta chains sequenced from a single sample in a study of spatial heterogeneity in lung cancer. TCRdb re-derived calls from the 5' RACE reads in MiXCR, one entry per CDR3 protein. The sample records roughly 32,000 distinct CDR3 sequences, more than 9% being singletons. As to time point: blood at routine non-recurrence follow-up after resection. The starting material was PBMCs, obtained at follow-up. These receptors were collected from a female donor with early-stage non-small cell lung cancer.

This clonotype has a count of ten or more. The chain joins TRBV29-1 to TRBJ2-7, with 9 bases aligning to TRBD1. J was trimmed by 2 bases and V by 1 base; bases with no gene match: 0. The CDR3 consists of 13 residues. Germline CDR1 reads SQVTM; CDR2 reads ANQGSEA. The CDR3 protein is CSVEGTGAYEQYF. CDR3 DNA: TGCAGCGTTGAAGGGACAGGGGCCTACGAGCAGTACTTC.

This clonotype was detected only a few times. The chain has TRBV28 and TRBJ2-7; possibly TRBD2 for D (6 bases). This CDR3 region has 12 residues. Trimming left V 3 bases short and J 6 bases short, with 9 bases between. Germline CDR1 and CDR2: MDHEN and SYDVKM. CDR3 loop: CASSFYGGEQYF. DNA of the CDR3: TGTGCCAGCAGTTTTTACGGGGGCGAGCAGTACTTC.

This clonotype was counted ten times or more. The chain employs TRBV3-1 and TRBJ2-1, with TRBD2 matching 9 bases. The junction had 6 bases not matched to a gene; V was cut back by 4 bases and J by 2 bases. Germline values: CDR1 LGHDT, CDR2 YNNKEL (reference sequence). The CDR3 has 16 amino acids. DNA of the CDR3: TGTGCCAGCAGCCCCGGGCGGGGGGGCGCCTACAATGAGCAGTTCTTC. Its translation is CASSPGRGGAYNEQFF.

The CDR3 is CSDAGQGSSGYTF. The CDR3 region has the DNA TGCAGCGACGCGGGACAGGGAAGTTCGGGCTACACCTTC. The chain links TRBV29-1 to TRBJ1-2; 9 nucleotides match TRBD1. Per germline, CDR1 SQVTM and CDR2 ANQGSEA. Germline trimming cut 7 bases from V and 8 bases from J; bases unmatched to any gene: 11. This CDR3 spans 13 amino acids.

This clonotype was counted ten times or more. The chain joins TRBV11-2 to TRBJ2-3; 9 bases line up with TRBD2. The CDR3 spans 16 residues. After removal of 5 bases from V and 6 bases from J, the junction contained 12 bases not matched to a gene. In germline, CDR1 is SGHAT, CDR2 FQNNGV. The CDR3 here is CASSQQGLAGGDTQYF. DNA for the CDR3: TGTGCCAGCAGCCAGCAGGGACTAGCTGGGGGTGATACGCAGTATTTT.

This clonotype was observed a few times. The chain combines TRBV19 with TRBJ2-3; 10 bases fit TRBD2. Germline assignment: CDR1 LNHDA and CDR2 SQIVND (reference sequence). The trim removed 5 bases at V and 5 bases at J, leaving 10 bases unmatched. CDR3 length: 16 residues. CDR3 loop: CASSVLSGGALDTQYF. The CDR3 DNA reads TGTGCCAGTAGTGTCCTCAGCGGGGGGGCCTTAGATACGCAGTATTTT.

This clonotype has at least ten counts. The chain links TRBV20-1 to TRBJ2-3; TRBD1 matches at 9 bases. The V gene end was trimmed by 1 base and the J gene end by 2 bases; junction bases not matched to a gene: 4. The germline gives CDR1 DFQATT, CDR2 SNEGSKA (reference sequence). CDR3 size: 15 residues. The CDR3 bases are TGCAGTGCTAGAGCAGGGACAGGGAACACAGATACGCAGTATTTT. This codes for CSARAGTGNTDTQYF.

This clonotype was seen a few times. The chain couples TRBV4-2 to TRBJ2-2, with 7 bases matching TRBD1. The CDR3 is made up of 16 amino acids. The germline V gene encodes CDR1 LGHNA and CDR2 YNFKEQ. The V and J ends lost 4 bases and 0 bases, in that order; junction bases with no gene match: 5. CDR3: CASSPQDRSNTGELFF. DNA for the CDR3: TGTGCCAGCAGCCCTCAGGACAGGTCGAACACCGGGGAGCTGTTTTTT.

Many counts were recorded for this clonotype. The genes are TRBV9 and TRBJ1-3, with 7 bases matching TRBD1. This CDR3 comprises 13 residues. CDR1 SGDLS and CDR2 YYNGEE come from the germline V gene. After removal of 3 bases from V and 5 bases from J, the junction contained 2 bases not matched to a gene. The CDR3 coding sequence is TGTGCCAGCAGCGGGGACAGACGAAACACCATATATTTT. It translates to CASSGDRRNTIYF.

This clonotype was recorded at least ten times. CDR3 nucleotides: TGTGCCAGCAGTTACGGTGGGGACCTTGAAGCTTTCTTT. This translates into CASSYGGDLEAFF. V usage is TRBV6-5 and J usage is TRBJ1-1; D may be TRBD1 (5 bases). V was pared by 2 bases and J by 7 bases, with 11 bases between. The CDR3 is 13 residues long. The germline V gene has CDR1 MNHEY and CDR2 SVGAGI.

This clonotype was counted only a few times. V gene TRBV6-1 combines with J gene TRBJ1-2; no reliable D call. The CDR3 covers 13 residues. Germline V gives CDR1 MNHNS, CDR2 SASEGT. V lost 3 bases, J lost 2 bases, and 7 bases lay in between. The CDR3 DNA reads TGTGCCAGCAGTGAGCGTAAGAACTATGGCTACACCTTC. Translation gives CASSERKNYGYTF.

Many counts were recorded for this clonotype. The CDR3 DNA sequence: TGTGCCAGCACCCCAAGCGTACGCGGCGGAGCTTTCTTT. Its protein product is CASTPSVRGGAFF. The chain recombines TRBV2 with TRBJ1-1; D is uncertain. Germline assignment: CDR1 SNHLY and CDR2 FYNNEI. V was shortened by 7 bases and J by 10 bases, with 19 bases between the two germline ends. This CDR3 is built from 13 residues.

This clonotype occurred many times. The rearrangement joins TRBV14 to TRBJ1-4; the match to TRBD1 covers 8 bases. Trimming took 1 base from V and 7 from J; bases not matched to a gene: 5. CDR3 length equals 15 residues. Per germline, CDR1 SGHDN and CDR2 FVKESK. The CDR3 region is CASSQGQGIGEKLFF. Written as DNA, the CDR3 is TGTGCCAGCAGCCAAGGACAGGGGATTGGTGAAAAACTGTTTTTT.

This clonotype was counted ten times or more. The V gene is TRBV3-1, the J gene TRBJ1-4; 9 bases match TRBD1. This CDR3 has 17 amino acids. Germline assignment: CDR1 LGHDT and CDR2 YNNKEL (reference sequence). V shed 4 bases and J 5 bases; nucleotides not matched to a gene: 11. DNA of the CDR3: TGTGCCAGCAGCCCGACCCGCCGGACAGGGGTAAATGAAAAACTGTTTTTT. Translation gives CASSPTRRTGVNEKLFF. Full variable domain (missing parts from reference TRBV3-1 and TRBJ1-4): DTAVSQTPKYLVTQMGNDKSIKCEQNLGHDTMYWYKQDSKKFLKIMFSYNNKELIINETVPNRFSPKSPDKAHLNLHINSLELGDSAVYFCASSPTRRTGVNEKLFFGSGTQLSVL.

This clonotype was picked up many times. The chain combines TRBV20-1 with TRBJ2-1; 10 bases align to TRBD2. This CDR3 region has 15 residues. Trimming took 3 bases from V and 8 from J; bases not matched to a gene: 10. CDR1 is DFQATT and CDR2 is SNEGSKA in the germline V gene (reference sequence). CDR3 loop: CSARRGSGGADEQFF. The CDR3 nucleotides are TGCAGTGCTAGGCGCGGGAGCGGGGGGGCCGATGAGCAGTTCTTC.

The V gene is TRBV5-6, the J gene TRBJ2-4, with a weak D call TRBD1 (5 bases). There are 15 residues in the CDR3. The V end lost 0 bases, the J end lost 1 base, and 8 bases lay between the germline ends. The germline V gene encodes CDR1 SGHDT and CDR2 YYEEEE. The CDR3 DNA reads as TGTGCCAGCAGCTTGGGGGGCTTGGCCAAAAACATTCAGTACTTC. Amino acids: CASSLGGLAKNIQYF.

The CDR3 DNA reads TGTGCCAGCAGTTACGCGGGCCCTAACACTGAAGCTTTCTTT. It encodes CASSYAGPNTEAFF. The chain recombines TRBV6-2 or TRBV6-3 with TRBJ1-1; D is uncertain. Germline V lookup: CDR1 MNHEY, CDR2 SVGEGT. V lost 2 bases and J lost 2, with 9 bases in between. The CDR3 is 14 amino acids.

This clonotype was found a few times. The chain carries TRBV9 and TRBJ2-7; D is uncertain. V was pared by 0 bases and J by 4 bases, with 14 bases between. CDR3 size: 15 residues. The germline V gene has CDR1 SGDLS and CDR2 YYNGEE. The CDR3 nucleotides read TGTGCCAGCAGCGTAGGTGTGGGCAGGTTATACGAGCAGTACTTC. Translating gives CASSVGVGRLYEQYF.

This chain connects TRBV7-8 to TRBJ1-5; D remains unclear. The germline gives CDR1 SGHVS, CDR2 FQNEAQ. The CDR3 loop spans 16 amino acids. Trimming took 5 bases from V and 0 from J, leaving 14 bases between them. This chain's CDR3 is CASSLAPGNSNQPQHF. The DNA for the CDR3 is TGTGCCAGCAGCCTGGCGCCCGGGAATAGCAATCAGCCCCAGCATTTT.

This clonotype was found many times. The chain couples TRBV19 to TRBJ2-7; D is perhaps TRBD1 (5 bases). Trimming removed 6 bases at V and 0 bases at J, with 9 bases between. Germline CDR1 reads LNHDA; CDR2 reads SQIVND (reference sequence). This CDR3 spans 13 amino acids. The CDR3: CASRGPSSYEQYF. For the CDR3, the DNA is TGTGCCAGTAGGGGGCCGAGCTCCTACGAGCAGTACTTC.

Ten or more counts support this clonotype. The gene calls are TRBV7-2 and TRBJ2-3; D is unclear. This CDR3 region has 12 residues. CDR1 is SGHTA, CDR2 FQGNSA, per germline. Trimming removed 5 bases from V and 7 bases from J, with 10 bases in between. The CDR3 DNA is TGTGCCAGCAGCCCACCCACGAATACGCAGTATTTT. Protein: CASSPPTNTQYF.

This clonotype was seen ten or more times. The J gene is TRBJ2-3, the V gene TRBV5-1; TRBD2 matches 9 bases. Losses at the gene ends were 4 bases for V and 2 bases for J; bases not matched to a gene: 8. This CDR3 region has 16 residues. Germline assignment: CDR1 SGHRS and CDR2 YFSETQ. The CDR3 loop reads CASSTQAGGYTDTQYF. The DNA of the CDR3 is TGCGCCAGCAGCACCCAAGCGGGGGGCTACACAGATACGCAGTATTTT.

This clonotype was recorded many times. The chain employs TRBV29-1 and TRBJ1-6, with D possibly being TRBD1 (6 bases). Germline CDR1 SQVTM, CDR2 ANQGSEA. The length of the CDR3 is 13 residues. V lost 6 bases to trimming and J lost 6 bases, with 12 bases between them. CDR3 DNA sequence: TGCAGCGTCGGCGAGGGGGGTAATTCACCCCTCCACTTT. Protein sequence: CSVGEGGNSPLHF.

This clonotype was seen a few times. The rearrangement links TRBV3-1 to TRBJ2-7, with D unresolved. CDR3 length: 13 amino acids. Germline-derived CDR1 and CDR2 are LGHDT and YNNKEL (reference sequence). Trimming cost V 0 bases and J 5 bases, with 8 bases left between them. The chain's CDR3 is CASSQEGLDEQYF. As DNA, the CDR3 is TGTGCCAGCAGCCAAGAAGGGTTAGACGAGCAGTACTTC.